Following are 9 T cell receptor beta chains from one sample sequenced in a study of neurological immune-mediated disorders. MiXCR was run by TCRdb on the 5' RACE reads, yielding one entry per CDR3 protein. The table records about 50,000 distinct CDR3 sequences, 10% of them present only once. The sequenced sample consisted of PBMCs. These receptors originate from a man aged 65-85 years with HTLV-1-associated myelopathy (HAM/TSP).

The gene calls are TRBV7-9 and TRBJ2-7; the D is unclear. Deletions cut 3 bases from V and 6 bases from J, with 12 bases between. Looked up from germline, CDR1 is SEHNR and CDR2 is FQNEAQ (reference sequence). CDR3 length: 13 amino acids. CDR3 in amino acids: CASSFDGKGEQYF. The CDR3 bases are TGTGCCAGCAGCTTTGACGGCAAGGGCGAGCAGTACTTC.

This clonotype occurred many times. The chain couples TRBV5-1 to TRBJ2-7; TRBD2 might be the D (5 bases). With 0 bases removed from V and 7 bases from J, the gap between germline ends came to 8 bases. Germline values: CDR1 SGHRS, CDR2 YFSETQ. The CDR3 has 12 amino acids. As DNA, the CDR3 is TGCGCCAGCAGCTTGGGCCGGGATGAGCAGTACTTC. Its translation: CASSLGRDEQYF. The full variable domain, in which reference TRBV5-1 and TRBJ2-7 provide the parts outside the CDR3, is KAGVTQTPRYLIKTRGQQVTLSCSPISGHRSVSWYQQTPGQGLQFLFEYFSETQRNKGNFPGRFSGRQFSNSRSEMNVSTLELGDSALYLCASSLGRDEQYFGPGTRLTVT.

This clonotype was seen ten or more times. The gene calls are TRBV28 and TRBJ1-2; no reliable D call. From germline, CDR1 is MDHEN and CDR2 SYDVKM. Trimming stripped 5 bases from V and 7 bases from J, with 11 bases between. The CDR3 totals 12 residues. The CDR3 protein is CASSPSPSGYTF. CDR3 DNA sequence: TGTGCCAGCAGTCCCTCACCTTCTGGCTACACCTTC.

The table lists this clonotype with many counts. One end of the junction is discordant with germline, which a read error may explain. The chain recombines TRBV11-2 with TRBJ1-1; TRBD1 matches at 7 bases. The CDR3 has 11 residues. Per germline, CDR1 SGHAT and CDR2 FQNNGV. DNA of the CDR3: TGTGCCAGCAGCTTGGTGGGACAGCCTTTTTTT. Its protein product is CASSLVGQPFF.

This clonotype came up many times. The chain uses TRBV28 and TRBJ1-4; D is undetermined. Trimming removed 2 bases at V and 3 bases at J, with 10 bases between. Looked up from germline, CDR1 is MDHEN and CDR2 is SYDVKM. This CDR3 is built from 15 residues. CDR3 amino acids: CASSLQQSANEKLFF. CDR3 DNA sequence: TGTGCCAGCAGTTTACAACAGTCGGCTAATGAAAAACTGTTTTTT.

This clonotype was counted many times. The chain uses TRBV27 and TRBJ2-5, with 10 bases fitting TRBD1. The V and J ends lost 11 bases and 1 base, in that order; junction bases with no gene match: 10. The V gene's germline CDR1 is MNHEY and CDR2 SMNVEV (reference sequence). The CDR3 has 15 residues. The CDR3 protein is CASNRGQGRQETQYF. The DNA of the CDR3 is TGTGCCTCAAACCGGGGACAGGGGCGCCAAGAGACCCAGTACTTC.

This clonotype was detected many times. The V call is TRBV7-2, the J call TRBJ2-1; D perhaps matches TRBD2 (6 bases). The length of the CDR3 is 15 residues. V was cut by 5 bases and J by 9 bases, with 20 bases left in between. CDR1 and CDR2 (germline): SGHTA, FQGNSA. The CDR3 protein is CASSLGFPGAGEQFF. The CDR3 DNA reads as TGTGCCAGCAGCCTAGGGTTCCCGGGAGCTGGTGAGCAGTTCTTC.

This clonotype was observed at least ten times. The chain combines TRBV6-6 with TRBJ2-2; 10 bases align to TRBD2. The CDR3 is made up of 16 amino acids. Losses at the gene ends were 6 bases for V and 1 base for J; bases not matched to a gene: 5. Looked up from germline, CDR1 is MNHNY and CDR2 is SVGAGI (reference sequence). CDR3 residues: CASRRAGGENTGELFF. Written as DNA, the CDR3 is TGTGCCAGCAGACGAGCGGGAGGGGAGAACACCGGGGAGCTGTTTTTT.

This clonotype was seen at least ten times. CDR3 sequence (DNA): TGTGCCAGCGTTAACCCCGGGCGGTCCTACGAGCAGTACTTC. Translation gives CASVNPGRSYEQYF. The chain joins TRBV7-9 to TRBJ2-7; D call uncertain. CDR3 length: 14 amino acids. The V end was cut by 8 bases, the J end by 1 base, with 15 bases between. Germline lookup yields CDR1 SEHNR and CDR2 FQNEAQ (reference sequence).